This is a list of T cell receptor beta chains from one sample in a study of cytomegalovirus exposure and HLA in healthy donors. Clones were read by immunoSEQ multiplex PCR, and TCRdb kept only the in-frame ones, dropping some. The sample lists fewer than 100,000 clones, 69% occurring once. The sample comprised PBMCs. The source is a female donor in good health and CMV-seronegative. CDR3s include the opening cysteine and the closing phenylalanine or tryptophan. A D gene is named only where the DNA matches it firmly. The size entry is marked missing in some rows and otherwise reads once, few, many or a size class.

V,J,size,D,CDR3,DNA
TRBV6-1,TRBJ2-7,NA,TRBD2,CASRAGSGRDEQYF,TGTGCCAGCAGGGCGGGTAGCGGGAGAGACGAGCAGTACTTC
TRBV9,TRBJ2-2,NA,NA,CASRSMTANTGELFF,TGTGCCAGCAGAAGCATGACAGCGAACACCGGGGAGCTGTTTTTT
TRBV6-5,TRBJ1-1,once,NA,CASSPQANTEAFF,TGTGCCAGCAGCCCACAGGCGAACACTGAAGCTTTCTTT
TRBV6-1,TRBJ2-3,once,NA,CASSEVGNTQYF,TGTGCCAGCAGTGAAGTTGGCAATACGCAGTATTTT
TRBV28,TRBJ2-3,NA,TRBD1,CASLDRGKADTQYF,TGTGCCAGCTTAGACAGGGGGAAGGCAGATACGCAGTATTTT
TRBV4-1,TRBJ2-7,few,TRBD1,CASSDRGSTYEQYF,TGCGCCAGCAGCGACAGGGGATCTACCTACGAGCAGTACTTC
TRBV5-4,TRBJ1-3,few,NA,CASAQGGGNTIYF,TGTGCCAGCGCACAAGGCGGAGGAAACACCATATATTTT
TRBV7-2,TRBJ2-7,NA,NA,CASSLMVGMSYEQYF,TGTGCCAGCAGCTTAATGGTTGGCATGTCCTACGAGCAGTACTTC
TRBV4-2,TRBJ1-1,few,NA,CASSQGEGNTEAFF,TGTGCCAGCAGCCAAGGGGAGGGAAACACTGAAGCTTTCTTT
TRBV6-5,TRBJ1-1,NA,TRBD1,CASSSETGGATEAFF,TGTGCCAGCAGTTCTGAGACAGGGGGGGCGACTGAAGCTTTCTTT
TRBV5-1,TRBJ2-7,NA,NA,CASSPRGGFPYEQYF,TGCGCCAGCAGCCCCAGGGGTGGATTCCCCTACGAGCAGTACTTC
TRBV4-1,TRBJ2-7,few,NA,CASSQEDVADYEQYF,TGCGCCAGCAGCCAAGAGGATGTAGCGGACTACGAGCAGTACTTC
TRBV30,TRBJ2-7,NA,TRBD2,CAWGGLTGQYF,TGTGCCTGGGGGGGACTAACGGGGCAGTACTTC
TRBV5-4,TRBJ1-1,few,NA,CASSLVNTEAFF,TGTGCCAGCAGCTTGGTAAACACTGAAGCTTTCTTT